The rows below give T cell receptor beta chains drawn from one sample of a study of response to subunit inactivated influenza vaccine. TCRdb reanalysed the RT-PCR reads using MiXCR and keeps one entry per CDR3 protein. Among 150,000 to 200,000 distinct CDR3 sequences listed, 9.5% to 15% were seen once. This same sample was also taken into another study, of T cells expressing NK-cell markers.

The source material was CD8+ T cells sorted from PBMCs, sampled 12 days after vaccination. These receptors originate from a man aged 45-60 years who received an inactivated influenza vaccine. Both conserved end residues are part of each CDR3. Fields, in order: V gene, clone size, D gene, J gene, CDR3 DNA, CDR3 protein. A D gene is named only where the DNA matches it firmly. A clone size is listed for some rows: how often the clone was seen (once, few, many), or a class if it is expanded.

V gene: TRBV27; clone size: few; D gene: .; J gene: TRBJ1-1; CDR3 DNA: TGTGCCAGCAGAATAGGTGGGGCCTACACTGAAGCTTTCTTT; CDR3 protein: CASRIGGAYTEAFF
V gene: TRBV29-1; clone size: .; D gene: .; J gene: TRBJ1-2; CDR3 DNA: TGCAGCGTTGACAGCTATGGCTACACCTTC; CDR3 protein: CSVDSYGYTF
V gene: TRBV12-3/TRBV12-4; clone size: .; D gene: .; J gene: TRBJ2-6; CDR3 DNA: TGTGCCAGCAGTGGGTCCCATGCCGGGGCCAACGTCCTGACTTTC; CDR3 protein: CASSGSHAGANVLTF
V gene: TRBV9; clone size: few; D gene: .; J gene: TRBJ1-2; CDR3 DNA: TGTGCCAGCAGCGCGCAGGGGCCCTATGGCTACACCTTC; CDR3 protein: CASSAQGPYGYTF
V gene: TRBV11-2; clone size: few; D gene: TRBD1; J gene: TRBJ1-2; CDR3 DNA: TGTGCCAGCAGCCCCCGGGACAGAAACTATGGCTACACCTTC; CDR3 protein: CASSPRDRNYGYTF
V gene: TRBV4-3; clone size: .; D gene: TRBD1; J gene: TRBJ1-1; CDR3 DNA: TGCGCCAGCAGCCAGGAGGATGCAGGGGGGAACACTGAAGCTTTCTTT; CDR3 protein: CASSQEDAGGNTEAFF
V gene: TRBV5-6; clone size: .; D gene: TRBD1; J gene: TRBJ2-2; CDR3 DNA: TGTGCCAGCAGCTTCGGACAGGGGCTCGGGGAGCTGTTTTTT; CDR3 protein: CASSFGQGLGELFF
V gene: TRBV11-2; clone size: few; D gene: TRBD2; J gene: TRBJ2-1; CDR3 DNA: TGTGCCAGCAGCTTCCCTAGCGGGGGCCTTAACAATGAGCAGTTCTTC; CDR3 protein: CASSFPSGGLNNEQFF
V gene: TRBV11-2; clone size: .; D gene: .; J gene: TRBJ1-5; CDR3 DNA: TGTGCCAGCAGCTTAGAGGCAGGGGGCAATCAGCCCCAGCATTTT; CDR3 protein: CASSLEAGGNQPQHF
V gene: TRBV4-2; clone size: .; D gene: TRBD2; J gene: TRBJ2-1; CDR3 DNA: TGTGCCAGCAGCCAAGATTTCGGGCTAGCGGGCTCCTACAATGAGCAGTTCTTC; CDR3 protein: CASSQDFGLAGSYNEQFF
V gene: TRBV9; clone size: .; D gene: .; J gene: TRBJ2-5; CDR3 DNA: TGTGCCAGCAGCGTTTCTACCGGGGGAGTTGGAGAGACCCAGTACTTC; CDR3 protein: CASSVSTGGVGETQYF
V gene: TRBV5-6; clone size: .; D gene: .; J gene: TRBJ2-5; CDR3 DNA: TGTGCCAGCAGCCAGGGGACACTCCAAGAGACCCAGTACTTC; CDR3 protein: CASSQGTLQETQYF
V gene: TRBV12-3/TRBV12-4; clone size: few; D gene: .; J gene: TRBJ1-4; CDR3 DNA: TGTGCCAGCAGCTCCCCCGAGGACTTGGACGAAAAACTGTTTTTT; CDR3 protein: CASSSPEDLDEKLFF
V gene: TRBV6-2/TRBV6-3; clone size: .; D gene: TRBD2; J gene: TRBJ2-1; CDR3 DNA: TGTGCCAGCAGTGCACTAGCGGGAGGTCCGAATGAGCAGTTCTTC; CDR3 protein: CASSALAGGPNEQFF
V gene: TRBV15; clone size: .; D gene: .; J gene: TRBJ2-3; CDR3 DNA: TGTGCCACCAGCAGGGGACTCGGCACAGATACGCAGTATTTT; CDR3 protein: CATSRGLGTDTQYF
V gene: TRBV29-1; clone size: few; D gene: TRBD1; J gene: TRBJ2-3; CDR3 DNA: TGCAGCGTCGCTGGGACAGATAGCACAGATACGCAGTATTTT; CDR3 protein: CSVAGTDSTDTQYF
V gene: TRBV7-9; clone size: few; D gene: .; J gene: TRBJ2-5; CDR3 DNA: TGTGCCAGCAGCCCATCAGAGGTGAAGACCCAGTACTTC; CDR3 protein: CASSPSEVKTQYF
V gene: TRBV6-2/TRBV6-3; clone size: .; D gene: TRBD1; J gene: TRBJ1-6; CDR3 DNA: TGTGCCAGCAGTTACCTGGGACAGGGAAGATCACCCCTCCACTTT; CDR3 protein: CASSYLGQGRSPLHF
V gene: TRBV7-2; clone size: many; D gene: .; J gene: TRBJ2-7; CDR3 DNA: TGTGCCAGCAGCTTGTCTAACGGGGGCACCTACGAGCAGTACTTC; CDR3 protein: CASSLSNGGTYEQYF
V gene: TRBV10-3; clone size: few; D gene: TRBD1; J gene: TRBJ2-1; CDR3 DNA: TGTGCCATCAGAATGGGACAGAACAATGAGCAGTTCTTC; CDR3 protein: CAIRMGQNNEQFF
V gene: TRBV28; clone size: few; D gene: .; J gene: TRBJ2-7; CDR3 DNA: TGTGCCAGCAGTTTTAGGGGTACCCACCCTCGGGACGAGCAGTACTTC; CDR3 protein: CASSFRGTHPRDEQYF
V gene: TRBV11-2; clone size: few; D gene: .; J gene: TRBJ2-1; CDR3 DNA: TGTGCCAGCAGCTTAACCATCGGGGAGATGGAAAATGAGCAGTTCTTC; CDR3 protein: CASSLTIGEMENEQFF
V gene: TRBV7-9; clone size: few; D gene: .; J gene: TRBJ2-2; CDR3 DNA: TGTGCCAGCAGTCGGCGCCAGGGTCACACCGGGGAGCTGTTTTTT; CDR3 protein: CASSRRQGHTGELFF
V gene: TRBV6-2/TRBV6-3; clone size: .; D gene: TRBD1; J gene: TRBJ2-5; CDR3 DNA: TGTGCCAGCAGCCTTGGGACAGGGGGCGGCGAGACCCAGTACTTC; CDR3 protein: CASSLGTGGGETQYF
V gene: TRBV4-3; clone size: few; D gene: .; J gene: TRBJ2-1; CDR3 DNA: TGCGCCAGCAGCCAAGACGACTCCCTCAATGAGCAGTTCTTC; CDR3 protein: CASSQDDSLNEQFF
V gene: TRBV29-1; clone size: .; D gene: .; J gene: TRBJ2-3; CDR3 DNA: TGCAGCGTCCGGGGGGCGCCCAGCACAGATACGCAGTATTTT; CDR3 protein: CSVRGAPSTDTQYF
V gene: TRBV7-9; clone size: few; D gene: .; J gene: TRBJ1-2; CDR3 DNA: TGTGCCAGCAGCCAGACAGGAAACTATGGCTACACCTTC; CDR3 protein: CASSQTGNYGYTF
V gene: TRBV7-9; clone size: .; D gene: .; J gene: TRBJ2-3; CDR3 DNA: TGTGCCAGCAACCGACCGGGGCCCCGGGCAGATACGCAGTATTTT; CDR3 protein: CASNRPGPRADTQYF
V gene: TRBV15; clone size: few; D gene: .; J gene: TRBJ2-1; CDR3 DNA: TGTGCCACCAGCAGAGGGGCTAAACTCAATGAGCAGTTCTTC; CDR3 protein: CATSRGAKLNEQFF
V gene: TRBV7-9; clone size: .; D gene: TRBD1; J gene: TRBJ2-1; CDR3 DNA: TGTGCCATTACCTCCGGGACAGGGGGCAGCCACAATGAGCAGTTCTTC; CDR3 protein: CAITSGTGGSHNEQFF
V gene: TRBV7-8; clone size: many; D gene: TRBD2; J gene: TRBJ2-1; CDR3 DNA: TGTGCCAGCAGCCCAAGGACTAGCGGGACCTCCTACAATGAGCAGTTCTTC; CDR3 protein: CASSPRTSGTSYNEQFF
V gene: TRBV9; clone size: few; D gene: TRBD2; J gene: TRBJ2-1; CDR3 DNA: TGTGCCAGCAGCGTAGTTGTAGCGGGGCCCAATGAGCAGTTCTTC; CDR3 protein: CASSVVVAGPNEQFF
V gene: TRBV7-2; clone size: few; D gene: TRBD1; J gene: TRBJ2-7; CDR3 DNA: TGTGCCAGCAGCTTCTTTACCGGGACAGGTTACGAGCAGTACTTC; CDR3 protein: CASSFFTGTGYEQYF
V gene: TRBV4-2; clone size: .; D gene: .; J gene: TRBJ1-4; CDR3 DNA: TGTGCCAGCAGCCAAGATACCGTGGTCCGCGCCTATGAAAAACTGTTTTTT; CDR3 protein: CASSQDTVVRAYEKLFF
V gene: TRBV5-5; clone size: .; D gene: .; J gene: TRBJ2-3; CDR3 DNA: TGTGCCAGCAGCTTGTCTCAGCTCACAGATACGCAGTATTTT; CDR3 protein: CASSLSQLTDTQYF
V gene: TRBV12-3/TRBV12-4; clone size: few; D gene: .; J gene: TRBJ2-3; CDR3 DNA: TGTGCCAGCAGTTGGGGCCCTCTGTCGGATACGCAGTATTTT; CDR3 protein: CASSWGPLSDTQYF
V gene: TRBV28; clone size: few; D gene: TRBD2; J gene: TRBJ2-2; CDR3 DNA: TGTGCCAGCAGCTTGACTAGCGGGAGGGCCGGTCACGGGGAGCTGTTTTTT; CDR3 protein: CASSLTSGRAGHGELFF
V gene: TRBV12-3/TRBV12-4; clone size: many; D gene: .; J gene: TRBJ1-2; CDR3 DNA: TGTGCCAGCAGTTTTAGGCAGGGCCATGGCTACACCTTC; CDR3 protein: CASSFRQGHGYTF